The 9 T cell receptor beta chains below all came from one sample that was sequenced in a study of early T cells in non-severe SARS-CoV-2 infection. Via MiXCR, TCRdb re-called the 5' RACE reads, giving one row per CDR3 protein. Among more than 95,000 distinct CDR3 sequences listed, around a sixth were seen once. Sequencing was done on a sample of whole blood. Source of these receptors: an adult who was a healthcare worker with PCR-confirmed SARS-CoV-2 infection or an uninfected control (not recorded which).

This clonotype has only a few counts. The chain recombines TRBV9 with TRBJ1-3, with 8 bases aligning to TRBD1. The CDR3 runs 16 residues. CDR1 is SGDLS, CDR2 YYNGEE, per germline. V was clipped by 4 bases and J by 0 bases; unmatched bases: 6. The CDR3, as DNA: TGTGCCAGCAGCCCCAGACAGGGGCGCTCTGGAAACACCATATATTTT. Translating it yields CASSPRQGRSGNTIYF.

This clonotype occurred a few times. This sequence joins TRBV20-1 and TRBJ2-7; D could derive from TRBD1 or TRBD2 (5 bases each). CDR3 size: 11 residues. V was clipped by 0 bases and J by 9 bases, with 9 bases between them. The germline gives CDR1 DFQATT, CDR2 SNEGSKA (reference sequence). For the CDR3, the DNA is TGCAGTGCTAGAGATATGGGACCGCAGTACTTC. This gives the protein CSARDMGPQYF.

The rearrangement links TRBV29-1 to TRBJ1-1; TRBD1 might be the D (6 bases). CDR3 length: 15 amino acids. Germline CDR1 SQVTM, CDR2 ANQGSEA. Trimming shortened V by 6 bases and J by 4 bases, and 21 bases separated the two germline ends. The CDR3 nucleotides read TGCAGCGTGACCGGTCAACAGGGTTACATCACTGAAGCTTTCTTT. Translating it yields CSVTGQQGYITEAFF.

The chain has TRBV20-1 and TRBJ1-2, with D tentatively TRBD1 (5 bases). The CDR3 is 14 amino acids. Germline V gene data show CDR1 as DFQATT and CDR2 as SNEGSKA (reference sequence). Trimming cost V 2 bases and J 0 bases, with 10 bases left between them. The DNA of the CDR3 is TGCAGTGCTAGAATCTGGGGGGCTAACTATGGCTACACCTTC. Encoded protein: CSARIWGANYGYTF.

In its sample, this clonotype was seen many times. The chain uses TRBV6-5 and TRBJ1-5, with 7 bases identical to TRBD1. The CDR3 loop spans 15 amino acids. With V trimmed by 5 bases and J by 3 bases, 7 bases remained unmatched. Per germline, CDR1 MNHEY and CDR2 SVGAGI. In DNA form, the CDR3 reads TGTGCCAGCAGTATCGGACAGGAAAACAATCAGCCCCAGCATTTT. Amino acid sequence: CASSIGQENNQPQHF.

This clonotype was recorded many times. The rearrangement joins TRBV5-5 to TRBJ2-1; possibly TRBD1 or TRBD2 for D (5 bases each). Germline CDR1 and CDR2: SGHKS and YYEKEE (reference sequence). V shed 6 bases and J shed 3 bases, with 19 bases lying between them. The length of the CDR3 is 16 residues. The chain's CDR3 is CASNTGTDPSYNEQFF. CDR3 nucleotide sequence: TGTGCCAGCAACACCGGGACGGACCCGAGCTACAATGAGCAGTTCTTC.

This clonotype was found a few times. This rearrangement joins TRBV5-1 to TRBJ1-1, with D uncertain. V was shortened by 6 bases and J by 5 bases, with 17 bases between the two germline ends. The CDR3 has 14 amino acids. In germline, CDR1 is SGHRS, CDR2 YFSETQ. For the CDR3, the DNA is TGCGCCAGCAAGGGTTTAGAAGGGCTAACTGAAGCTTTCTTT. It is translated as CASKGLEGLTEAFF.

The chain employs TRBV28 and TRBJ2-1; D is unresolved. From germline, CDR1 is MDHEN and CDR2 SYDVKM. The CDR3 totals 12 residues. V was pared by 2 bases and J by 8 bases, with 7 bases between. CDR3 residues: CASSLRSDEQFF. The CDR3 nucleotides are TGTGCCAGCAGTTTAAGGTCGGATGAGCAGTTCTTC. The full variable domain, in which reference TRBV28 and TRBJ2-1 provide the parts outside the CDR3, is DVKVTQSSRYLVKRTGEKVFLECVQDMDHENMFWYRQDPGLGLRLIYFSYDVKMKEKGDIPEGYSVSREKKERFSLILESASTNQTSMYLCASSLRSDEQFFGPGTRLTVL.

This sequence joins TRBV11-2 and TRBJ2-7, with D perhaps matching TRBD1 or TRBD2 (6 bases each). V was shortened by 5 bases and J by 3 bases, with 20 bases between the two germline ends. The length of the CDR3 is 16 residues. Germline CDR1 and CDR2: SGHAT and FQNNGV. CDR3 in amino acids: CASSLAMRGTVYEQYF. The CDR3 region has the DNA TGTGCCAGCAGCCTAGCGATGAGGGGGACCGTCTACGAGCAGTACTTC.